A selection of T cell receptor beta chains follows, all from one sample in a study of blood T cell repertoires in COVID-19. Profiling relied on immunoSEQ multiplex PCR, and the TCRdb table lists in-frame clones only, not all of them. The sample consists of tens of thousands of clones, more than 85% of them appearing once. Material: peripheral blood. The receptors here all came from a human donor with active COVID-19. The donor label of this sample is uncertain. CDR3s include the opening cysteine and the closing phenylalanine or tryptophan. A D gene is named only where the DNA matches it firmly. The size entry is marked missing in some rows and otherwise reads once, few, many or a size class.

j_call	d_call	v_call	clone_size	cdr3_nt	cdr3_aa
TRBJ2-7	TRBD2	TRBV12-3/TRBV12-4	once	TGTGCCACCCAGTTAGCGGGGACCTACGAGCAGTACTTC	CATQLAGTYEQYF
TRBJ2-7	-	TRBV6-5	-	TGTGCCAGCAGTTTGTCTGTATACGGCTCCTACGAGCAGTACTTC	CASSLSVYGSYEQYF
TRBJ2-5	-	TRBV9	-	TGTGCCAGCAGCGTAGTCGACATGTGGGAGACCCAGTACTTC	CASSVVDMWETQYF
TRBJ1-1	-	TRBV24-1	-	TGTGCCACCTCCTCCGGGAGCACTGAAGCTTTCTTT	CATSSGSTEAFF
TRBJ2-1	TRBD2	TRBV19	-	TGTGCCAGTAGTATGTCTAGCGGGATCTCCGACAATGAGCAGTTCTTC	CASSMSSGISDNEQFF
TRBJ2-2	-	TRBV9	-	TGTGCCAGCAGCGTAGCCTTCCCAGGGACCGGGGAGCTGTTTTTT	CASSVAFPGTGELFF
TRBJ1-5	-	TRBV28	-	TGTGCCAGCAGTTACCAGGGGCTATTCAATCAGCCCCAGCATTTT	CASSYQGLFNQPQHF
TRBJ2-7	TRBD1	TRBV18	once	TGTGCCAGCTCACCAGGACAGGGGGCGACCGAGCAGTACTTC	CASSPGQGATEQYF
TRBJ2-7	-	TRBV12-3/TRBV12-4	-	TGTGCCAGCAGTTTCGGGGGATACTACGAGCAGTACTTC	CASSFGGYYEQYF
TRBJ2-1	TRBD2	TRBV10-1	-	TGCGCCAGCACTAGCGGGAGCCGGAATGAGCAGTTCTTC	CASTSGSRNEQFF
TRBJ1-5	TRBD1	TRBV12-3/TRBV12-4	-	TGTGCCAGCAGTTCGGGACAGAATCAGCCCCAGCATTTT	CASSSGQNQPQHF
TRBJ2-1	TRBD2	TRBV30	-	TGTGCCTGGAGCCACTCCGGGACTAGCGGGAGAGAGGCCTACAATGAGCAGTTCTTC	CAWSHSGTSGREAYNEQFF
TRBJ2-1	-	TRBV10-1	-	TGCGCCAGCAGTGACCGGGGAAGGGCAAATGAGCAGTTCTTC	CASSDRGRANEQFF
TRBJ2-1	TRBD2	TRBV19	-	TGTGCCAGTAGTACGGGACTAGCGACGAGCTCCTACAATGAGCAGTTCTTC	CASSTGLATSSYNEQFF
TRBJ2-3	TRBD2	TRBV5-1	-	TGCGCCAGCAGCTACACCCTAGCGGGCACAGATACGCAGTATTTT	CASSYTLAGTDTQYF
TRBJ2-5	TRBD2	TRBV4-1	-	TGCGCCAGCAGCCGTAGACTAGCGGGGTCGGAGACCCAGTACTTC	CASSRRLAGSETQYF
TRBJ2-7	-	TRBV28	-	TGTGCCAGCAGTCTAGCGAGAGTCTACGAGCAGTACTTC	CASSLARVYEQYF
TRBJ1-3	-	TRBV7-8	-	TGTGCCAGCAGCCTCGGGGGAAACACCATATATTTT	CASSLGGNTIYF
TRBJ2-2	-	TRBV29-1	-	TGCAGCGTTGATCCGAGTCCCGGGGAGCTGTTTTTT	CSVDPSPGELFF
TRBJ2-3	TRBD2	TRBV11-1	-	TGTGCCAGCAGCCTAGCTGCGGGAGGGAGCACAGATACGCAGTATTTT	CASSLAAGGSTDTQYF
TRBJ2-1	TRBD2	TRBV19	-	TGTGCCAGTAGTATCTTGACTAGCCTCAATGAGCAGTTCTTC	CASSILTSLNEQFF
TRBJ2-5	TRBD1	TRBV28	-	TGTGCCAGCGGGAACCGACAGGGCGAGGGGGAGACCCAGTACTTC	CASGNRQGEGETQYF
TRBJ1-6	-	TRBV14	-	TGTGCCAGCAGCCAAGCAGGGTATAATTCACCCCTCCACTTT	CASSQAGYNSPLHF
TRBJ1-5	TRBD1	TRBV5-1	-	TGCGCCAGCAGCCCAACAGGGGCCTGGGATCAGCCCCAGCATTTT	CASSPTGAWDQPQHF
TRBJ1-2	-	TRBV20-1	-	TGCAGTGCGGCGGGCTCCATGATGTACACCTTC	CSAAGSMMYTF
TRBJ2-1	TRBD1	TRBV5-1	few	TGCGCCAGCAGCTCTTTTGACAGGGACATCAATGAGCAGTTCTTC	CASSSFDRDINEQFF
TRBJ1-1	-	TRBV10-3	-	TGTGCCATCAGTGAGCAGGGGAACACTGAAGCTTTCTTT	CAISEQGNTEAFF
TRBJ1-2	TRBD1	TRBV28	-	TGTGCCAGCAGACCGGACAGGGTTTATGGCTACACCTTC	CASRPDRVYGYTF
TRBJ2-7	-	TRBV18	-	TGTGCCAGCTCACCAGTAACCTACGAGCAGTACTTC	CASSPVTYEQYF
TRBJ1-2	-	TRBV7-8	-	TGTGCCAGCAGCTTATACGGGGGAGGTAACTATGGCTACACCTTC	CASSLYGGGNYGYTF
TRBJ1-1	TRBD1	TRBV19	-	TGTGCCAGTAGGACAGGGGGCGGGTGGACTGAAGCTTTCTTT	CASRTGGGWTEAFF
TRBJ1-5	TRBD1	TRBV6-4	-	TGTGCCACCCAAAGGGACAGGGGGCCTCAGCCCCAGCATTTT	CATQRDRGPQPQHF
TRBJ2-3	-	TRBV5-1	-	TGCGCCAGCAGCTTGACTAGTATTGGTACGCAGTATTTT	CASSLTSIGTQYF
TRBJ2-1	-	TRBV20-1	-	TGCAGTGCTGCTGCAGTGGAGCAGTTCTTC	CSAAAVEQFF
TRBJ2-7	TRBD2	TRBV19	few	TGTGCCAGTAGTGGACTAGCGGACCCGGAGCAGTACTTC	CASSGLADPEQYF
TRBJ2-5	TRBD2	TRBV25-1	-	TGTGCCAGCAGTGAATCTGGGGGAGGGCCTTTCGGGGAGACCCAGTACTTC	CASSESGGGPFGETQYF
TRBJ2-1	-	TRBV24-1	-	TGTGCCACCAGTGATTTCGGGGGAGGGGGTAATGAGCAGTTCTTC	CATSDFGGGGNEQFF
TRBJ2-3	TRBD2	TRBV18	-	TGTGCCAGCTCACCACCCGGGACTCGAGCGGGGCCAGATACGCAGTATTTT	CASSPPGTRAGPDTQYF
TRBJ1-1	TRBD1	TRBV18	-	TGTGCCAGCTCATTCGGGACAGGGAACACTGAAGCTTTCTTT	CASSFGTGNTEAFF
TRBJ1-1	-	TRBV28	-	TGTGCCAGCAGTTTATTCCGGGTAATCACTGAAGCTTTCTTT	CASSLFRVITEAFF
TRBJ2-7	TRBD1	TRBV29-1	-	TGCAGCGTCACACGACAGGGCTCATCCCTAATGGAGCAGTACTTC	CSVTRQGSSLMEQYF
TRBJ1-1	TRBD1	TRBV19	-	TGTGCCAGTAGTATAAGGACAGGGGTGAACACTGAAGCTTTCTTT	CASSIRTGVNTEAFF
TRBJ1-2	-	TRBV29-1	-	TGCAGCGTTGCATCTAGCCAGAATAACTATGGCTACACCTTC	CSVASSQNNYGYTF
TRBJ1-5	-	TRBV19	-	TGTGCCAGTACATCGGGGGGGAGCAATCAGCCCCAGCATTTT	CASTSGGSNQPQHF
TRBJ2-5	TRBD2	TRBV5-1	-	TGCGCCAGCACTCTTGGGACTAGCGGGAGAGAGACCCAGTACTTC	CASTLGTSGRETQYF
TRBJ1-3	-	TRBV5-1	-	TGCGCCAGCAGCTTGGCCGACACAGGATCTCTCTCTGGAAACACCATATATTTT	CASSLADTGSLSGNTIYF
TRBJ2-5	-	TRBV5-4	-	TGTGCCAGCAGCTTGGAGGGGGGGAGCCAAGAGACCCAGTACTTC	CASSLEGGSQETQYF
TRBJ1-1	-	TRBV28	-	TGTGCCAGCATGGGCCAGCCAACTGAAGCTTTCTTT	CASMGQPTEAFF
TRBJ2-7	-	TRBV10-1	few	TGCGCCAGCAGTGAGTCTCGGCTAGCGCGCTCCTACGAGCAGTACTTC	CASSESRLARSYEQYF
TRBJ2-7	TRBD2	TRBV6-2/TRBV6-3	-	TGTGCCAGCAGCCGGAACCCTAGCGGGAGAATTTACGAGCAGTACTTC	CASSRNPSGRIYEQYF
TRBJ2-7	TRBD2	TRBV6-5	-	TGTGCCAGCAGCCCCGGGACTAGCGGGACCTACGAGCAGTACTTC	CASSPGTSGTYEQYF
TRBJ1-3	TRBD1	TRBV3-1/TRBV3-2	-	TGTGCCAGCAGCCGGGACAGCGGGGGAAACACCATATATTTT	CASSRDSGGNTIYF
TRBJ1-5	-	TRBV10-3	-	TGTGCCATCAGTGTCCGGGATCTGGAGCCCCAGCATTTT	CAISVRDLEPQHF
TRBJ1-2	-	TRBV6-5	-	TGTGCCAGCAGTTACCGATCGTTGGGGGCTTTCTATGGCTACACCTTC	CASSYRSLGAFYGYTF
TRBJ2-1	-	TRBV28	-	TGTGCCAGCAACCCCTCGACAGGCTCCTACAATGAGCAGTTCTTC	CASNPSTGSYNEQFF
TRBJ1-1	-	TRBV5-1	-	TGCGCCAGCAGCTTGGACGGAAGGGGCGCCGGCACTGAAGCTTTCTTT	CASSLDGRGAGTEAFF
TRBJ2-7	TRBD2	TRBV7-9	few	TGTGCCAGCAGCTTGCTAGCGGGCTCCTACGAGCAGTACTTC	CASSLLAGSYEQYF
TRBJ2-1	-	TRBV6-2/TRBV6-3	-	TGTGCCAGCAGTTACGCGACTAATGAGCAGTTCTTC	CASSYATNEQFF
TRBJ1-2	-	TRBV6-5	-	TGTGCCAGCAGTTACTCCCAGGGGTCTTTCTATGGCTACACCTTC	CASSYSQGSFYGYTF